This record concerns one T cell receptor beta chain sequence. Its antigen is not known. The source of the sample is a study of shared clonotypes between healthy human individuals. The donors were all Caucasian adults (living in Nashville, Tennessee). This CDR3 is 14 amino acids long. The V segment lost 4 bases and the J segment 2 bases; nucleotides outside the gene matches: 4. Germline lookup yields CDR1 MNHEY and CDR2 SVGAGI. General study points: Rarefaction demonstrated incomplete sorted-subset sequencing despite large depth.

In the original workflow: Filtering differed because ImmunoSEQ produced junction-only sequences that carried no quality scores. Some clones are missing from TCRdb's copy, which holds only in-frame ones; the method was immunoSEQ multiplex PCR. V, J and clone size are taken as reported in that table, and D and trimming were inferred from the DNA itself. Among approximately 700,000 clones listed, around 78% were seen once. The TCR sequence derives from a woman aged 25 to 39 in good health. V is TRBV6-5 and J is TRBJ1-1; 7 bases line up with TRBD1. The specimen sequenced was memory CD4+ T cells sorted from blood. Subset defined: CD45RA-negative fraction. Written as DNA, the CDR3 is TGTGCCAGCAGTTCGGGACAGATTAACACTGAAGCTTTCTTT. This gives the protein CASSSGQINTEAFF.